Below, 26 T cell receptor beta chains from the same sample are listed, as sequenced in a study of shared clonotypes between healthy human individuals. The naive CD8 fraction comprised CD45RO-negative cells positively selected for CCR7 and excluded terminally differentiated effector memory CD45RA+ cells. Repertoires were generated with immunoSEQ multiplex PCR, while TCRdb's copy carries only in-frame clones and drops some. This repertoire shows about 2.1 million clones, just under 95% found once; its top ten account for approximately 1.7%. The sequenced sample consisted of naive CD8+ T cells from PBMCs. The source of these receptors is a man in his late teens or twenties in good health. Some clones in this sample may be carry-over from other donors' samples.

The V call is TRBV30, the J call TRBJ2-7; D is perhaps TRBD2 (5 bases). This CDR3 is built from 13 residues. With 0 bases removed from V and 7 bases from J, the gap between germline ends came to 13 bases. Germline CDR1 reads GTSNPN; CDR2 reads SVGIG (reference sequence). CDR3 sequence (DNA): TGTGCCTGGAGTGTACTGGCGGGTTGGGAGCAGTACTTC. Amino acid sequence: CAWSVLAGWEQYF.

The rearrangement uses TRBV4-1 and TRBJ2-3; possible D gene TRBD2, 6 bases. Trimming took 4 bases from V and 11 from J, leaving 31 bases between them. This CDR3 has 18 amino acids. CDR1 MGHRA and CDR2 YSYEKL come from the germline V gene. The CDR3 is CASSRPKRDSRGSDQQYF. DNA for the CDR3: TGCGCCAGCAGCCGCCCAAAACGGGACTCTAGGGGATCCGATCAGCAGTATTTT.

V gene TRBV21-1 combines with J gene TRBJ2-7; TRBD2 reflects the table's D call only, with no check against the DNA. TRBV21-1 is a pseudogene locus. The CDR3 covers 16 residues. The CDR3 coding sequence is TGTGCCAGCACCCCCCCAAGGAGGACCACGTACCACGAGCAGTACTTC. Protein sequence: CASTPPRRTTYHEQYF.

This chain joins TRBV7-9 and TRBJ2-7, with 10 bases that match TRBD1. With 0 bases clipped from V and 5 bases from J, the junction kept 7 bases outside the gene matches. CDR3 length: 16 amino acids. Germline-derived CDR1 and CDR2 are SEHNR and FQNEAQ (reference sequence). This CDR3 reads CASSLAGRDRGHEQYF. The CDR3 region has the DNA TGTGCCAGCAGCTTAGCTGGGCGGGACAGGGGTCACGAGCAGTACTTC.

The gene calls are TRBV28 and TRBJ2-7, with D unclear. This CDR3 has 14 amino acids. Germline assignment: CDR1 MDHEN and CDR2 SYDVKM. The V end lost 1 base, the J end lost 2 bases, and 9 bases lay between the germline ends. The CDR3 loop reads CASSLFLGPYEQYF. In DNA, the CDR3 is TGTGCCAGCAGTTTATTTCTAGGGCCCTACGAGCAGTACTTC.

V usage is TRBV27 and J usage is TRBJ1-5; 10 nucleotides align to TRBD1. CDR1 is MNHEY, CDR2 SMNVEV, per germline (reference sequence). CDR3 length: 15 amino acids. V gave up 10 bases and J gave up 0 bases; unmatched junction bases: 6. CDR3 sequence reads: CATRRDRGSNQPQHF. CDR3 bases: TGTGCCACTCGTCGGGACAGGGGTAGCAATCAGCCCCAGCATTTT.

The genes are TRBV19 and TRBJ1-1; D is ambiguous. The germline V gene has CDR1 LNHDA and CDR2 SQIVND (reference sequence). The CDR3 covers 15 residues. V was shortened by 3 bases and J by 0 bases, with 11 bases between the two germline ends. CDR3 protein: CASSIYGPMNTEAFF. CDR3 nucleotide sequence: TGTGCCAGTAGTATTTACGGACCAATGAACACTGAAGCTTTCTTT.

J is TRBJ2-1 and V is TRBV19; 8 bases line up with TRBD2. CDR3 length: 15 amino acids. Germline CDR1 is LNHDA and CDR2 is SQIVND (reference sequence). With 8 bases clipped from V and 5 bases from J, the junction kept 11 bases outside the gene matches. CDR3 residues: CASAPGAGGHNEQFF. The CDR3, as DNA: TGTGCCAGTGCCCCGGGGGCGGGAGGTCACAATGAGCAGTTCTTC. The whole variable domain, filled in from reference TRBV19 and TRBJ2-1, reads DGGITQSPKYLFRKEGQNVTLSCEQNLNHDAMYWYRQDPGQGLRLIYYSQIVNDFQKGDIAEGYSVSREKKESFPLTVTSAQKNPTAFYLCASAPGAGGHNEQFFGPGTRLTVL.

This chain joins TRBV19 and TRBJ1-3; 11 bases are shared with TRBD1. Germline V gene lookup returns CDR1 LNHDA and CDR2 SQIVND (reference sequence). Trimming at V came to 5 bases and at J to 2 bases, leaving 2 bases not matched to a gene. The CDR3 extends over 15 amino acids. In DNA form, the CDR3 reads TGTGCCAGTAGTTTGGGACAGGGGGCTGGAAACACCATATATTTT. This gives the protein CASSLGQGAGNTIYF.

The chain joins TRBV4-3 to TRBJ2-7, with TRBD2 matching 8 bases. V trimming: 1 base; J trimming: 1 base; junction bases outside the gene matches: 3. Germline CDR1 LGHNA, CDR2 YSLEER. CDR3 length equals 15 residues. The CDR3 DNA reads as TGCGCCAGCAGCCAAGTACTAGCGGAATCCTACGAGCAGTACTTC. It specifies CASSQVLAESYEQYF.

This sequence joins TRBV4-3 and TRBJ1-6, with D unresolved. V was clipped by 4 bases and J by 3 bases, with 13 bases between them. This CDR3 region has 16 residues. The germline V gene encodes CDR1 LGHNA and CDR2 YSLEER. CDR3 region: CASSLSSESYNSPLHF. CDR3 bases: TGCGCCAGCAGCCTCTCCAGCGAGAGCTATAATTCACCCCTCCACTTT.

This clone appeared once. This sequence joins TRBV27 and TRBJ1-1, with TRBD1 as a possible D gene (5 bases). V lost 6 bases, J lost 1 base, and 9 bases lay in between. The CDR3 is 13 residues long. Germline CDR1 reads MNHEY; CDR2 reads SMNVEV (reference sequence). The CDR3 nucleotides read TGTGCCAGCAGACCGGGGCCGAACACTGAAGCTTTCTTT. The encoded protein is CASRPGPNTEAFF.

The chain combines TRBV7-9 with TRBJ2-3; 13 nucleotides agree with TRBD2. V shed 7 bases, J shed 2 bases, and the junction held 9 bases outside the gene matches. CDR3 length equals 17 residues. CDR1 is SEHNR, CDR2 FQNEAQ, per germline (reference sequence). The CDR3 here is CASKLSGTSGTTDTQYF. Here the CDR3 DNA reads TGTGCCAGCAAATTATCGGGGACTAGCGGGACCACAGATACGCAGTATTTT.

The chain is built from TRBV27 and TRBJ2-7; TRBD2 matches 7 bases. The V segment lost 7 bases and the J segment 6 bases; nucleotides outside the gene matches: 6. The CDR3 has 12 residues. The germline CDR1 and CDR2 sequences are MNHEY and SMNVEV (reference sequence). The CDR3: CASINWGGEQYF. The CDR3 DNA follows: TGTGCCAGCATCAATTGGGGGGGCGAGCAGTACTTC.

The chain carries TRBV5-5 and TRBJ2-7; the match to TRBD2 covers 8 bases. Germline CDR1 SGHKS, CDR2 YYEKEE (reference sequence). This CDR3 spans 15 amino acids. Unmatched junction bases numbered 5, after V lost 0 bases and J lost 3 bases. The CDR3 DNA reads as TGTGCCAGCAGCTTGGCGGCGGGAGGTATCTACGAGCAGTACTTC. Amino acids: CASSLAAGGIYEQYF.

A note on this clone: The germline gene is not matched at one end of the junction; a read error may be the cause. The chain carries TRBV16 and TRBJ2-2, with 8 bases aligning to TRBD1. Germline V gives CDR1 KGHSY, CDR2 FQNENV. The CDR3 length is 18 residues. The CDR3 sequence is CASSQLRSGQGTTGELFF. In DNA, the CDR3 is TGTGCCAGTAGCCAATTAAGATCCGGACAGGGTACCACCGGGGAGCTGTTTTTT. The whole variable domain, remainder taken from reference TRBV16 and TRBJ2-2, is GEEVAQTPKHLVRGEGQKAKLYCAPIKGHSYVFWYQQVLKNEFKFLISFQNENVFDETGMPKERFSAKCLPNSPCSLEIQATKLEDSAVYFCASSQLRSGQGTTGELFFGEGSRLTVL.

In this sample, this clone turned up once. The chain uses TRBV11-3 and TRBJ2-3, with no clear D. CDR3 length: 13 residues. V was clipped by 0 bases and J by 6 bases, with 7 bases between them. Germline V gene data show CDR1 as SGHNT and CDR2 as YENEEA. The CDR3 bases are TGTGCCAGCAGCTTAGATAGGCCCGATACGCAGTATTTT. Translating gives CASSLDRPDTQYF.

The rearrangement joins TRBV5-1 to TRBJ2-7, with 8 bases identical to TRBD2. Germline V lookup: CDR1 SGHRS, CDR2 YFSETQ. Germline trimming cut 0 bases from V and 1 base from J; bases unmatched to any gene: 6. The CDR3 runs to 16 residues. The CDR3 DNA is TGCGCCAGCAGCTTGGATTGGACGGGAGGGTCCTACGAGCAGTACTTC. Its translation is CASSLDWTGGSYEQYF.

The chain combines TRBV6-6 with TRBJ2-7; 7 nucleotides match TRBD2. CDR1 and CDR2 from the germline V gene are MNHNY and SVGAGI (reference sequence). Trimming took 7 bases from V and 3 from J; bases not matched to a gene: 6. This CDR3 region has 13 residues. CDR3 DNA: TGTGCCAGCAAGGCGCGGGGGAACTACGAGCAGTACTTC. Its translation is CASKARGNYEQYF.

The J gene is TRBJ1-5, the V gene TRBV6-5; TRBD1 matches at 12 bases. This CDR3 contains 15 residues. The junction had 5 bases not matched to a gene; V was cut back by 4 bases and J by 7 bases. Germline lookup yields CDR1 MNHEY and CDR2 SVGAGI. The CDR3 nucleotides read TGTGCCAGCAGTTCGGGACAGGGGGCGGAACAGCCCCAGCATTTT. It specifies CASSSGQGAEQPQHF.

The chain employs TRBV11-3 and TRBJ2-1, with 9 bases matching TRBD2. Germline V gene lookup returns CDR1 SGHNT and CDR2 YENEEA. The junction had 4 bases not matched to a gene; V was cut back by 5 bases and J by 2 bases. CDR3 length: 15 amino acids. For the CDR3, the DNA is TGTGCCAGCAGCGTCAGACTAGCGGCCTACAATGAGCAGTTCTTC. Amino acids: CASSVRLAAYNEQFF.

The CDR3 sequence: CASSERDYSGNTIYF. Written as DNA, the CDR3 is TGTGCCAGCAGTGAAAGGGATTACTCTGGAAACACCATATATTTT. The V and J genes are TRBV2 and TRBJ1-3; no firm D call. CDR1 is SNHLY, CDR2 FYNNEI, per germline. This CDR3 comprises 15 residues. V was shortened by 2 bases and J by 0 bases, with 8 bases between the two germline ends.

The chain couples TRBV2 to TRBJ2-7; D perhaps matches TRBD1 (6 bases). This CDR3 region has 14 residues. CDR1 and CDR2 from the germline V gene are SNHLY and FYNNEI. With 6 bases removed from V and 2 bases from J, the gap between germline ends came to 14 bases. The CDR3 coding sequence is TGTGCCAGCAGGAAAATGGGGGCCCCCTACGAGCAGTACTTC. Translation: CASRKMGAPYEQYF.

V and J are TRBV28 and TRBJ2-3; D gene ambiguous. The CDR3 runs 15 residues. Germline V gives CDR1 MDHEN, CDR2 SYDVKM. V was trimmed by 5 bases and J by 2 bases, leaving 14 bases between them. In DNA, the CDR3 is TGTGCCAGCAGTCCCCGCCCTGTCCACACAGATACGCAGTATTTT. Translating it yields CASSPRPVHTDTQYF.

This chain uses TRBV6-6 with TRBJ2-7, with TRBD1 matching over 7 bases. The V gene end was trimmed by 6 bases and the J gene end by 1 base; junction bases not matched to a gene: 6. Germline V gives CDR1 MNHNY, CDR2 SVGAGI (reference sequence). There are 14 residues in the CDR3. The CDR3 DNA reads as TGTGCCAGCAGCGGGACAGTTGGTTCCTACGAGCAGTACTTC. Residues: CASSGTVGSYEQYF.

The genes are TRBV4-1 and TRBJ1-5; D is perhaps TRBD1 (6 bases). V shed 8 bases and J shed 7 bases, with 21 bases lying between them. This CDR3 comprises 15 residues. Germline assignment: CDR1 MGHRA and CDR2 YSYEKL. Written as DNA, the CDR3 is TGCGCCAGCGGGGAGGCAGGGGTAGGTGGGCAGCCCCAGCATTTT. Protein sequence: CASGEAGVGGQPQHF.